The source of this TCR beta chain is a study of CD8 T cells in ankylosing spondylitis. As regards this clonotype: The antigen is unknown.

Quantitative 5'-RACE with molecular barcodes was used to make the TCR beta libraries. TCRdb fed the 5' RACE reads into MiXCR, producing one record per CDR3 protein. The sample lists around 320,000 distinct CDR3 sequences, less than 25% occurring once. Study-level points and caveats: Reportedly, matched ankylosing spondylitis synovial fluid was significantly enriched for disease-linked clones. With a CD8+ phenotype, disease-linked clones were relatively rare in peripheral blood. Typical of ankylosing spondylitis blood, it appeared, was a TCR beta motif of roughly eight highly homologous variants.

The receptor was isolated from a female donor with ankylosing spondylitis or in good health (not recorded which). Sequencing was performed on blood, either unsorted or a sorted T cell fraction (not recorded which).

This CDR3 reads CASSQEEGSYNEQFF. CDR3 coding DNA: TGCGCCAGCAGCCAAGAGGAGGGTTCCTACAATGAGCAGTTCTTC. This chain uses TRBV4-3 with TRBJ2-1; weak D call: TRBD2 (6 bases). The CDR3 contains 15 residues. V was pared by 0 bases and J by 1 base, with 7 bases between. Per germline, CDR1 LGHNA and CDR2 YSLEER.